The 3 T cell receptor beta chains listed next were all sequenced from one sample in a study of tumor-infiltrating lymphocytes in oesophageal squamous cell carcinoma. TCRdb processed the PCR reads anew with MiXCR; each CDR3 protein has one entry. Among 13,000 or so distinct CDR3 sequences listed, about half were seen once. The source material was blood. All receptors derive from a female donor with esophageal squamous cell carcinoma.

The chain recombines TRBV7-2 with TRBJ2-1; TRBD2 matches 8 bases. The germline V gene encodes CDR1 SGHTA and CDR2 FQGNSA. There are 15 residues in the CDR3. V gave up 4 bases and J gave up 3 bases; unmatched junction bases: 5. In DNA form, the CDR3 reads TGTGCCAGCAGCTCCACCGGGACTAGCTACAATGAGCAGTTCTTC. This translates into CASSSTGTSYNEQFF. The complete variable domain, with remaining parts taken from reference TRBV7-2 and TRBJ2-1, reads GAGVSQSPSNKVTEKGKDVELRCDPISGHTALYWYRQSLGQGLEFLIYFQGNSAPDKSGLPSDRFSAERTGGSVSTLTIQRTQQEDSAVYLCASSSTGTSYNEQFFGPGTRLTVL.

CDR3 residues: CASSLEQGGYNEQFF. The CDR3 bases are TGTGCCAGCAGCTTAGAACAGGGGGGTTACAATGAGCAGTTCTTC. V is TRBV11-3 and J is TRBJ2-5; 8 bases are shared with TRBD1. The end of the DNA aligns better with TRBJ2-1, so the J call may be wrong. The CDR3 has 15 amino acids. Germline CDR1 is SGHNT and CDR2 is YENEEA.

As to this clonotype: At one boundary the junction diverges from the germline segment, which might be a read error. The gene calls are TRBV24-1 and TRBJ2-1; D is ambiguous. The CDR3 is 15 amino acids. Looked up from germline, CDR1 is KGHDR and CDR2 is SFDVKD. The CDR3 loop reads CATLRTPAPFSPLHF. The CDR3 nucleotides are TGTGCCACCCTTCGCACCCCCGCTCCTTTTTCACCCCTCCACTTC.